This TCR beta chain was obtained from a study of blood T cells in healthy people across ages. Study-wide findings and caveats: Unsorted PBMC material precluded a definitive naive versus antigen-experienced comparison.

Germline V lookup: CDR1 MNHEY, CDR2 SMNVEV (reference sequence). This CDR3 is 16 amino acids long. The V and J ends lost 5 bases and 2 bases respectively, with 18 bases between them. Healthy individuals of Caucasian origin from Russia, aged roughly 6 to 90, served as donors. The authors ran a second PCR of 7 to 11 cycles using a sample-barcoded 5' primer and a J-beta primer mix. TCRdb ran MiXCR on the 5' RACE reads and lists one entry per CDR3 protein. Of 1.5 million to 2 million distinct CDR3 sequences in the sample, 28% were seen once. To note about this clonotype: The antigen is undetermined.

The TCR comes from a woman under 40 in good health. Sequenced: blood. This chain uses TRBV27 with TRBJ2-5; the D is unclear. In nucleotides, the CDR3 is TGTGCCAGCAGTCAGACGCTGAGCGCAAGTCAAGAGACCCAGTACTTC. It codes for CASSQTLSASQETQYF.